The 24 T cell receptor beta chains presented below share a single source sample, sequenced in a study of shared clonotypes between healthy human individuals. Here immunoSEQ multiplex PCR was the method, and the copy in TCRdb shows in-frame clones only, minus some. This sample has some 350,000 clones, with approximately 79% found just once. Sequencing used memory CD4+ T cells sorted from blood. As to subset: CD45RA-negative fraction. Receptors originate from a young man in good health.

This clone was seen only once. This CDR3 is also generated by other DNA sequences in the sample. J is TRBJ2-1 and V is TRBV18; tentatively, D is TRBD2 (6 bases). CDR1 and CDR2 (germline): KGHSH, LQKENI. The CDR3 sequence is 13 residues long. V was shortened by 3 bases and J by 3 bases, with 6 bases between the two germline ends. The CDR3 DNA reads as TGTGCCAGCTCACCGGGACTCTACAATGAGCAGTTCTTC. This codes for CASSPGLYNEQFF.

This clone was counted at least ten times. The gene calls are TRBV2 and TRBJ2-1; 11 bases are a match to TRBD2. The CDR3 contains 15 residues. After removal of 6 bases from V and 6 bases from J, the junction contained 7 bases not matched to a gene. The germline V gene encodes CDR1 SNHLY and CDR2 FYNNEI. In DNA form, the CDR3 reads TGTGCCAGCAGGGCGGGTAGCGGGAGGGGCAATGAGCAGTTCTTC. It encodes CASRAGSGRGNEQFF.

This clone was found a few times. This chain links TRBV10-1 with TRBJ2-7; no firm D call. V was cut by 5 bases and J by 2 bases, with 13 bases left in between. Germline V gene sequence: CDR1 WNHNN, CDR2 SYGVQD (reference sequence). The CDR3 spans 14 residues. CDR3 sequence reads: CASSSSRLPYEQYF. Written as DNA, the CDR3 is TGCGCCAGCAGTTCTAGTAGACTTCCCTACGAGCAGTACTTC.

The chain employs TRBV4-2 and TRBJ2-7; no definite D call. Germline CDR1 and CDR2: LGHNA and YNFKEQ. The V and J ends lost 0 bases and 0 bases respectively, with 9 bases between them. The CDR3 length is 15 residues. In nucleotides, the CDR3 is TGTGCCAGCAGCCAAGATGGCTCGAGCTCCTACGAGCAGTACTTC. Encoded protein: CASSQDGSSSYEQYF.

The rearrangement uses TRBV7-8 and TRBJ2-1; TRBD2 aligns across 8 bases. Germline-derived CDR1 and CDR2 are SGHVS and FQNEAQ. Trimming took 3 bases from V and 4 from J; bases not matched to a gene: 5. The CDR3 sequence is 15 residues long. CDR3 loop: CASSFELAVYNEQFF. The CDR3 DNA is TGTGCCAGCAGCTTTGAACTAGCGGTTTACAATGAGCAGTTCTTC.

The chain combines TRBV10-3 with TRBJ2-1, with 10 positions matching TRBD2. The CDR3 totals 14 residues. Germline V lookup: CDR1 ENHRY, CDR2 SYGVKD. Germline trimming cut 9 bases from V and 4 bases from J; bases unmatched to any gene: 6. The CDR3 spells CAIGLAGAYNEQFF. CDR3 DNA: TGTGCCATTGGGCTAGCGGGAGCTTACAATGAGCAGTTCTTC.

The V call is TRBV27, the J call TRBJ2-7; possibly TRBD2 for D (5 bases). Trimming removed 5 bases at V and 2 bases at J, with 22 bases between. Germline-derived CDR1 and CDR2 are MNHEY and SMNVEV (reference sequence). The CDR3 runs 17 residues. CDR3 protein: CASSLSSGQIGTYEQYF. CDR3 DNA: TGTGCCAGCAGTCTCAGCAGCGGCCAGATTGGCACCTACGAGCAGTACTTC.

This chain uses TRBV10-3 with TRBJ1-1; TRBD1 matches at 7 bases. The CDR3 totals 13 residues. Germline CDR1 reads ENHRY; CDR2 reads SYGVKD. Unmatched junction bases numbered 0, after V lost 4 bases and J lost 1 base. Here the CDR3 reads CAISGTGNTEAFF. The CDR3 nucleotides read TGTGCCATCAGTGGGACAGGGAACACTGAAGCTTTCTTT.

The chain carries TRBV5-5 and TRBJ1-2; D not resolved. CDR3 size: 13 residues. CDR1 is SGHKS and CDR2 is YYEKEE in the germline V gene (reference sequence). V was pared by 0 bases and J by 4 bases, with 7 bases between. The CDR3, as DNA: TGTGCCAGCAGCTTGGACCGAGCCTATGGCTACACCTTC. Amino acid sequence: CASSLDRAYGYTF.

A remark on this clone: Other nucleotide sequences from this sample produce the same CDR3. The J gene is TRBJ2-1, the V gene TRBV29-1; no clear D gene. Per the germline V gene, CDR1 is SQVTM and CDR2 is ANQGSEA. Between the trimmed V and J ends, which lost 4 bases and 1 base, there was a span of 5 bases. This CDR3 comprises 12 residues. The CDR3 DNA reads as TGCAGCGTTGCCTCATCCTACAATGAGCAGTTCTTC. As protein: CSVASSYNEQFF.

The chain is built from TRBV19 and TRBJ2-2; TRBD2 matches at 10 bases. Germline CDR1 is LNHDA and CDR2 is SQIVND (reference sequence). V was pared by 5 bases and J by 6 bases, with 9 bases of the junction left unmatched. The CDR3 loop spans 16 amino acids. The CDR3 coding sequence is TGTGCCAGTAGTGGGGGAGCGGGAGGGCCGGCCGGGGAGCTGTTTTTT. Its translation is CASSGGAGGPAGELFF.

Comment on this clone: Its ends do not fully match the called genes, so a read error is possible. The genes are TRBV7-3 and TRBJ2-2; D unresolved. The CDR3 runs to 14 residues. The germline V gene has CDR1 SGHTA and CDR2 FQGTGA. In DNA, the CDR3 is TGTGCCAGCAGCTTATCTACGAAGACCGGGGAGCTGTTTTTT. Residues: CASSLSTKTGELFF.

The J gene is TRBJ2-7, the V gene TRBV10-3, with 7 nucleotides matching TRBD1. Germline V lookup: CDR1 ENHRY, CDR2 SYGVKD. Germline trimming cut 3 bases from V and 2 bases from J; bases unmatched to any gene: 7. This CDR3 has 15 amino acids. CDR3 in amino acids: CAISDLDGTAYEQYF. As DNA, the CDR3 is TGTGCCATCAGTGATTTGGATGGGACAGCCTACGAGCAGTACTTC.

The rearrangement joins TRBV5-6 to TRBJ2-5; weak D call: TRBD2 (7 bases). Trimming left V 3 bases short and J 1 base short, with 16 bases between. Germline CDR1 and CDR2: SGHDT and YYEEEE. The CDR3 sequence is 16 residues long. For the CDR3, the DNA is TGTGCCAGCAGCTCCACAGGGACGGGGGGCCAAGAGACCCAGTACTTC. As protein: CASSSTGTGGQETQYF.

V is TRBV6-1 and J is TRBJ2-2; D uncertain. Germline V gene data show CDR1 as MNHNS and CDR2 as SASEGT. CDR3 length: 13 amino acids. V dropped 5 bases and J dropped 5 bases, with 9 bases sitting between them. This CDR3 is CASSTQSTGELFF. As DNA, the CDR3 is TGTGCCAGCAGTACCCAGTCAACCGGGGAGCTGTTTTTT.

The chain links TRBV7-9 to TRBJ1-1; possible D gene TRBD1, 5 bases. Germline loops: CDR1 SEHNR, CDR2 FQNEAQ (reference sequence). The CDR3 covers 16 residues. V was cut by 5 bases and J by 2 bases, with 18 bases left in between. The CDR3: CASSPPGGIRNTEAFF. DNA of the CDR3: TGTGCCAGCAGCCCCCCTGGGGGGATACGCAACACTGAAGCTTTCTTT.

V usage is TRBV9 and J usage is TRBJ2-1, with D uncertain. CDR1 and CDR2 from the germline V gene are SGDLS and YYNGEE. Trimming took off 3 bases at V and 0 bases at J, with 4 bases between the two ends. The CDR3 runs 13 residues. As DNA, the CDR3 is TGTGCCAGCAGCGCAACCTCCTACAATGAGCAGTTCTTC. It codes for CASSATSYNEQFF.

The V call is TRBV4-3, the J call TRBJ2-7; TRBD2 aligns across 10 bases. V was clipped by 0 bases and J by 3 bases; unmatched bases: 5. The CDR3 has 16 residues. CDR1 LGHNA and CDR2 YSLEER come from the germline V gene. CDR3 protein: CASSQDPSGRGYEQYF. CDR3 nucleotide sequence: TGCGCCAGCAGCCAAGATCCTAGCGGGAGAGGCTACGAGCAGTACTTC.

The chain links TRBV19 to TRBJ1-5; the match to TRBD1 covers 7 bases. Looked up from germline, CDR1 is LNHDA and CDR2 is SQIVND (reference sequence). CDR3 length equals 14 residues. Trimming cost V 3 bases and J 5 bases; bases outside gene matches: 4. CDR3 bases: TGTGCCAGTAGTATTTGGCAGGGGGATCAGCCCCAGCATTTT. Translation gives CASSIWQGDQPQHF.

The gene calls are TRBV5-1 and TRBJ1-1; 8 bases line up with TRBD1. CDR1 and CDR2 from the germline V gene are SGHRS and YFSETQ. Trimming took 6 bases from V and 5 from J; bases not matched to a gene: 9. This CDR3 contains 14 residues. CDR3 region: CASTKSQGGTEAFF. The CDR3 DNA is TGCGCCAGCACCAAATCACAGGGGGGTACTGAAGCTTTCTTT.

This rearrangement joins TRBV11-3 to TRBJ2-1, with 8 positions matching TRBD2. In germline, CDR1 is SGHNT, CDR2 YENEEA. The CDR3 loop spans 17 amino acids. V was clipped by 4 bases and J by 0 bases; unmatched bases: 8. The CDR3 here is CASSSVGGTSSYNEQFF. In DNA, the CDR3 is TGTGCCAGCAGCTCAGTAGGGGGGACTAGCTCCTACAATGAGCAGTTCTTC.

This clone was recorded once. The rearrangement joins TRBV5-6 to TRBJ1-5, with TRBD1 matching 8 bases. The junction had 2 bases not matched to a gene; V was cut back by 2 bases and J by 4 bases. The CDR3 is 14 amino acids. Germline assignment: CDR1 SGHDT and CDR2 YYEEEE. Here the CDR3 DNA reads TGTGCCAGCAGCTTTACAGGGGGGAATCAGCCCCAGCATTTT. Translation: CASSFTGGNQPQHF. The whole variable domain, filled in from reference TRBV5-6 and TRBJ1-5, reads DAGVTQSPTHLIKTRGQQVTLRCSPKSGHDTVSWYQQALGQGPQFIFQYYEEEERQRGNFPDRFSGHQFPNYSSELNVNALLLGDSALYLCASSFTGGNQPQHFGDGTRLSIL.

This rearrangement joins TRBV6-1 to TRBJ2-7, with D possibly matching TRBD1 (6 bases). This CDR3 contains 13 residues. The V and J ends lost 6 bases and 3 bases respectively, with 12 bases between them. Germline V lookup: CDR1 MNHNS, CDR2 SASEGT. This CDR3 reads CASRPPGVYEQYF. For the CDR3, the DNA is TGTGCCAGCAGACCCCCAGGGGTCTACGAGCAGTACTTC.

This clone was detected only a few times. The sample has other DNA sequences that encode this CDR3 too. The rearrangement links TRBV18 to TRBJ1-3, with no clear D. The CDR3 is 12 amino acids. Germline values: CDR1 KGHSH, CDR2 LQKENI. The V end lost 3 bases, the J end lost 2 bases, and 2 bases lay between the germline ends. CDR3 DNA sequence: TGTGCCAGCTCACCGGCTGGAAACACCATATATTTT. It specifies CASSPAGNTIYF.